This is a list of T cell receptor beta chains from one sample in a study of metastatic and nonmetastatic thyroid tumors. TCRdb re-called the PCR reads through MiXCR. The repertoire holds over 25,000 clones, roughly 15% seen once, with approximately 14% in the top ten. Sample: blood. These receptors originate from a male donor with papillary thyroid cancer or a benign thyroid nodule (not recorded which). Some clones in this sample may be carry-over from other donors' samples. Both conserved end residues are part of each CDR3. Expanded clones are given a class, and other clones once, few, many or no size at all.

J	size	V	CDR3
TRBJ2-3	many	TRBV28	CASSPADTQYF
TRBJ2-7	many	TRBV6-1	CASTSLAGYEQYF
TRBJ1-5	many	TRBV20-1	CSARPPGGNNQPQHF
TRBJ2-3	many	TRBV5-1	CASSYRTEVTDTQYF
TRBJ1-5	many	TRBV11-2	CASSSGLSNQPQHF
TRBJ2-6	many	TRBV19	CASSILTGTGFSGANVLTF
TRBJ1-1	many	TRBV7-7	CASSFRVSVDTEAFF
TRBJ2-3	-	TRBV11-2	CASSQTLGSRDTQYF
TRBJ2-1	many	TRBV18	CASSPALAVYNEQFF
TRBJ2-5	few	TRBV6-1	CASSGGTARRIETQYF
TRBJ2-3	many	TRBV11-3	CASSPRDNTDTQYF
TRBJ2-7	many	TRBV6-1	CASSEERDTAYEQYF
TRBJ1-2	many	TRBV29-1	CSVGGREANYGYTF
TRBJ2-1	many	TRBV6-4	CASSPSGDSYNEQFF
TRBJ2-3	many	TRBV6-4	CASSDSTGGADTQYF
TRBJ1-5	many	TRBV3-1	CASSQSTGTAGLSPQHF